This T cell receptor (beta chain) emerged from a study of CD8+ T cells in alopecia areata. Study results and caveats: Clonality in lesional scalp, especially alopecia totalis/universalis, exceeded that of normal scalp. Researchers reported that TCR sharing among patients proved less clear than in mice, possibly HLA-linked. Normal skin's resident alphabeta T cells are sequenced alongside lesional scalp T cells.

In the case of this clone: Its antigen is not identified.

The CDR3 sequence is 13 residues long. Germline CDR1 and CDR2: MRHNA and SNTAGT. The J segment lost 9 bases and the V segment lost 4 bases, leaving 6 bases of the junction unmatched. Sequencing used cDNA as its template, made by extracting RNA and reverse transcribing it. Measured with immunoSEQ multiplex PCR; TCRdb has only the in-frame clones, and not every one. There are over 25,000 clones in the sample; roughly 80% occur only once, and 19% lies in the top ten. Collection of lesional scalp punch biopsies and peripheral blood was performed in alopecia areata patients. The V call is TRBV6-4, the J call TRBJ2-1; 7 bases line up with TRBD2. The sample was NKG2D-low CD8+ T cells sorted from blood. The TCR originated in a human donor with alopecia areata. In DNA, the CDR3 is TGTGCCAGCAGTGCGACTAGCTTTAGTGAGCAGTTCTTC. Translated: CASSATSFSEQFF.